These T cell receptor beta chains were read from a single sample in a study of T-cell reconstitution after alpha-beta-depleted transplantation in children. TCRdb re-called the PCR reads through MiXCR, storing one row per CDR3 protein. The sample has roughly 82,000 distinct CDR3 sequences, around 14% seen once. Sequencing was performed on PBMCs, mostly from graft donor cells, taken 180 days after TCRalphabeta/CD19-depleted stem cell transplant. Source of these receptors: a male patient aged 2-9 years who had a stem cell transplant for acute lymphoblastic leukemia, so the T cells may come from the graft donor. Each CDR3 is given with its conserved first and last residue. Fields, in order: V gene, clone size, J gene, CDR3 length, D gene, CDR3 DNA, CDR3 protein. A D gene is named only where the DNA matches it firmly. Clone size is given for some rows only: seen once, a few or many times, or a class if the clone is expanded.

TRBV10-2	-	TRBJ2-7	15	-	TGCGCCAGCAGTGTGGACAGAAAATTTACCTACGAGCAGTACTTC	CASSVDRKFTYEQYF
TRBV5-5	many	TRBJ2-6	18	-	TGTGCCAGCAGTTACCCTCAGGGCCTAACGATTGGGGCCAACGTCCTGACTTTC	CASSYPQGLTIGANVLTF
TRBV28	few	TRBJ1-2	15	TRBD1	TGTGCCAGTCAACGGAAGGACGACAGGGGAAACGGCTACACCTTC	CASQRKDDRGNGYTF
TRBV12-3/TRBV12-4	few	TRBJ1-5	13	-	TGTGCCAGCAGTTTTGAGTACAATCAGCCCCAGCATTTT	CASSFEYNQPQHF
TRBV7-9	few	TRBJ2-1	14	-	TGTGCCAGCAGCCCACACGGGAAAGGCAATGAGCAGTTCTTC	CASSPHGKGNEQFF
TRBV20-1	few	TRBJ2-5	14	TRBD2	TGCAGTGCTTCATCTCGGGGGGGGAGAGAGACCCAGTACTTC	CSASSRGGRETQYF
TRBV6-2/TRBV6-3	-	TRBJ1-2	14	-	TGTGCCAGCAGTTACTCGACGGGAAGCGGTGGCTACACCTTC	CASSYSTGSGGYTF
TRBV2	-	TRBJ1-5	14	-	TGTGCCAGCAGGGCAGGGGTCACCAATCAGCCCCAGCATTTT	CASRAGVTNQPQHF
TRBV7-6	few	TRBJ1-1	14	-	TGTGCCAGCAGCGGGGGGGGAGCGCACACTGAAGCTTTCTTT	CASSGGGAHTEAFF
TRBV20-1	few	TRBJ2-1	13	TRBD2	TGCAGTGCTAGAAGCGGGACCCACAATGAGCAGTTCTTC	CSARSGTHNEQFF
TRBV29-1	few	TRBJ1-1	13	-	TGCAGCGTTGAACGGAATAGGGGTACTGAAGCTTTCTTT	CSVERNRGTEAFF
TRBV10-3	few	TRBJ1-1	13	-	TGTGCCATCAGGGGGGGGGGAGGCACTGAAGCTTTCTTT	CAIRGGGGTEAFF
TRBV7-2	many	TRBJ2-3	14	TRBD2	TGTGCCAGCAGCTTTGGGGGAGGGACAGATACGCAGTATTTT	CASSFGGGTDTQYF
TRBV5-6	few	TRBJ1-2	14	-	TGTGCCAGCAGCTTGTGGGAGAAAATTTATGGCTACACCTTC	CASSLWEKIYGYTF
TRBV9	few	TRBJ1-2	16	-	TGTGCCAGCAGCCTCCGATCCGTCGAAGGATTCTATGGCTACACCTTC	CASSLRSVEGFYGYTF
TRBV7-9	-	TRBJ2-3	14	-	TGTGCCAGCAGTTCAGCGGCCTACACAGATACGCAGTATTTT	CASSSAAYTDTQYF
TRBV7-2	-	TRBJ2-5	16	TRBD1	TGTGCCAGCAGCACCGGGACAGGGACCACCCAAGAGACCCAGTACTTC	CASSTGTGTTQETQYF
TRBV4-3	-	TRBJ2-2	14	-	TGCGCCAGCAGCCAAGATGGGGACACCGGGGAGCTGTTTTTT	CASSQDGDTGELFF
TRBV4-2	few	TRBJ2-7	13	-	TGTGCCAGCAGCCAACCACTTGGGTACGAGCAGTACTTC	CASSQPLGYEQYF
TRBV20-1	-	TRBJ2-7	14	-	TGCAGTGCTAGAGGCGAGGGAGGCGGATCCGAGCAGTACTTC	CSARGEGGGSEQYF
TRBV20-1	few	TRBJ1-2	11	TRBD1	TGCAGGGGGACAGGGAACTATGGCTACACCTTC	CRGTGNYGYTF
TRBV12-3/TRBV12-4	many	TRBJ2-6	15	-	TGTGCCAGCAGGGCGTTTCTCTCTGGGGCCAACGTCCTGACTTTC	CASRAFLSGANVLTF
TRBV4-3	few	TRBJ1-6	13	-	TGCGCCAGCAGCCCGGGGTATAATTCACCCCTCCACTTT	CASSPGYNSPLHF